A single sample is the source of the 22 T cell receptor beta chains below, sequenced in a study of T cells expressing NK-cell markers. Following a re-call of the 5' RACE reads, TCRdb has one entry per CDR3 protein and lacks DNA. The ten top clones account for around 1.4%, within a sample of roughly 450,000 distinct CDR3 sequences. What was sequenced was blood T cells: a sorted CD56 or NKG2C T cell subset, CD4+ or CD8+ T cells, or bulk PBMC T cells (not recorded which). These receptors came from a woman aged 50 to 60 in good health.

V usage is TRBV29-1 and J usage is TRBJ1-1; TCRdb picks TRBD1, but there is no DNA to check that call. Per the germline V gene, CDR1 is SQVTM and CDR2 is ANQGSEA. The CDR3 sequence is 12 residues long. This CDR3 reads CSVRTVRTEAFF. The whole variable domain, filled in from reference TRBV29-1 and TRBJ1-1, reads SAVISQKPSRDICQRGTSLTIQCQVDSQVTMMFWYRQQPGQSLTLIATANQGSEATYESGFVIDKFPISRPNLTFSTLTVSNMSPEDSSIYLCSVRTVRTEAFFGQGTRLTVV.

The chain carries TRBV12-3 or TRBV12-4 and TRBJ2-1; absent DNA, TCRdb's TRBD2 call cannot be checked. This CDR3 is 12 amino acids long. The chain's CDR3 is CASSLRDFGQFF.

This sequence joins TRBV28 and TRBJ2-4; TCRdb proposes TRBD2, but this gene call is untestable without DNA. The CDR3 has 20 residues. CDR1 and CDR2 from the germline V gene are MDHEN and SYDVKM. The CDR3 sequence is CASSLLGTSGRAASKNIQYF.

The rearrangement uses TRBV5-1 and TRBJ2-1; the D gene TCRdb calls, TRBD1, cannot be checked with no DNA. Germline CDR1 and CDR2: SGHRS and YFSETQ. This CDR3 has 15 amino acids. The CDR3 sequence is CASSLAGVRANEQFF.

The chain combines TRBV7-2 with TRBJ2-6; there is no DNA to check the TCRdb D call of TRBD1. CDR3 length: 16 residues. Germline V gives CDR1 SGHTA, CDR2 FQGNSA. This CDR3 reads CASSWTGGVGANVLTF.

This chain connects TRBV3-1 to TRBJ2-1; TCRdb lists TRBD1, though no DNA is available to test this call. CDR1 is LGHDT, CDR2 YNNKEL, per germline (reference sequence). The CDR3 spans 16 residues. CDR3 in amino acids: CASSQPGPHVDNEQFF.

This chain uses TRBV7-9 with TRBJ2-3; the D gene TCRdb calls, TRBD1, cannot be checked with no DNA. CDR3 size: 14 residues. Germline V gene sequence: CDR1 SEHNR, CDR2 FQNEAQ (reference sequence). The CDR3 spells CASSSLGGRDTQYF.

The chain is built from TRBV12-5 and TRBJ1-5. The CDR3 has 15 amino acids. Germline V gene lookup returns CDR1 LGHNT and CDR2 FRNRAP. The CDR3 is CASVGVISGNQPQHF.

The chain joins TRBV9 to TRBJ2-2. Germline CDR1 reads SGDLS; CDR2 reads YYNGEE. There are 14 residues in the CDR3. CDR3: CASQRAATTGELFF.

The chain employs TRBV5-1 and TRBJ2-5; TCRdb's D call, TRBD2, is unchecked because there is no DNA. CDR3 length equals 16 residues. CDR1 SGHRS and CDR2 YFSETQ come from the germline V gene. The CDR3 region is CASSTTPGTPQKTQYF.

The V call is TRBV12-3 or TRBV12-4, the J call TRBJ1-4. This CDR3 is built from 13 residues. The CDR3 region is CASSGSFGEKLFF.

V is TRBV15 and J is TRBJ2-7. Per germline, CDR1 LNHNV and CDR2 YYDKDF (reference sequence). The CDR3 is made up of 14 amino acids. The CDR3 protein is CATSPDRISYEQYF.

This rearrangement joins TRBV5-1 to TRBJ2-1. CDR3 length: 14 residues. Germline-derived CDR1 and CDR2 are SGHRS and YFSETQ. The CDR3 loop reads CASSLYLRYDEQFF. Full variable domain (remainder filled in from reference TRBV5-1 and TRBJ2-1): KAGVTQTPRYLIKTRGQQVTLSCSPISGHRSVSWYQQTPGQGLQFLFEYFSETQRNKGNFPGRFSGRQFSNSRSEMNVSTLELGDSALYLCASSLYLRYDEQFFGPGTRLTVL.

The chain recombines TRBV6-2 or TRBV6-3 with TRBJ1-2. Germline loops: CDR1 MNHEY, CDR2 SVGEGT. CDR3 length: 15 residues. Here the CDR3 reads CASREPGTASYGYTF.

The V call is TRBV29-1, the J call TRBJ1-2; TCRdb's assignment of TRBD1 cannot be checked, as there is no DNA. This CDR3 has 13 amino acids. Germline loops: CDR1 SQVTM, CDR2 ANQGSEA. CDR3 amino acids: CSVTGGRGYGYTF.

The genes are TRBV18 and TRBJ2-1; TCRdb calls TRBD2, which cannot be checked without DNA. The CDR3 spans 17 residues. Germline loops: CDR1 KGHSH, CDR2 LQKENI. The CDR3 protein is CASSPPTSGRKYNEQFF.

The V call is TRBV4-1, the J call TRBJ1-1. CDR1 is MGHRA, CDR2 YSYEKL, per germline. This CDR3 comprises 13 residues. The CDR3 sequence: CASSQLRTGEAFF.

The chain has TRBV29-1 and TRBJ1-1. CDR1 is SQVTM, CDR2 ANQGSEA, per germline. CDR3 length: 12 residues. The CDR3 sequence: CSVKPGPREAFF.

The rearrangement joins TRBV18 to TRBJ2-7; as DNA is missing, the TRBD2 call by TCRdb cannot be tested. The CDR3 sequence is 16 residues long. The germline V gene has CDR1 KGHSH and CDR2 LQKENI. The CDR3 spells CASSKTSGSSTYEQYF.

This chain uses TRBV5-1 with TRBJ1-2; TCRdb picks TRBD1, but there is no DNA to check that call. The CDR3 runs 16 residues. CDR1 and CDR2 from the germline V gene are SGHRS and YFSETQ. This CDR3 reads CASSLEGVGVNYGYTF.

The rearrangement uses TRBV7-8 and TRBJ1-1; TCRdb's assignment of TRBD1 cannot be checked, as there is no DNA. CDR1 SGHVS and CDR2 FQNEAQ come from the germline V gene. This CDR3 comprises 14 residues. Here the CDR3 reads CASSFEEQGTEAFF. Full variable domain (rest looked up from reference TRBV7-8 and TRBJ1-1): GAGVSQSPRYKVAKRGQDVALRCDPISGHVSLFWYQQALGQGPEFLTYFQNEAQLDKSGLPSDRFFAERPEGSVSTLKIQRTQQEDSAVYLCASSFEEQGTEAFFGQGTRLTVV.

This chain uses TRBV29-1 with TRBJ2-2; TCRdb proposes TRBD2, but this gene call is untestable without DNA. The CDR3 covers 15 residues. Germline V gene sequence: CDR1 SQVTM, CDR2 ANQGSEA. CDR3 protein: CSVEEARELTGELFF.